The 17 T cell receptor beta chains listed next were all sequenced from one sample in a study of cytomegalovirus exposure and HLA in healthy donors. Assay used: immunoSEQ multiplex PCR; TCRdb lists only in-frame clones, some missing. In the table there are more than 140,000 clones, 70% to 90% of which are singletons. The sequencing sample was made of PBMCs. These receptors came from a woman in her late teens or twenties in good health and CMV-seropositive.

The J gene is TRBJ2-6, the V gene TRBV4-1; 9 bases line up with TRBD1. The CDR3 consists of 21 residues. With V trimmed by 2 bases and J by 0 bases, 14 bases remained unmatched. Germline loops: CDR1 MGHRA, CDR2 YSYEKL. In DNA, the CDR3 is TGCGCCAGCAGCCAAATAGGCCAGCCGGGACAGGGTCCCTCTGGGGCCAACGTCCTGACTTTC. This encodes CASSQIGQPGQGPSGANVLTF.

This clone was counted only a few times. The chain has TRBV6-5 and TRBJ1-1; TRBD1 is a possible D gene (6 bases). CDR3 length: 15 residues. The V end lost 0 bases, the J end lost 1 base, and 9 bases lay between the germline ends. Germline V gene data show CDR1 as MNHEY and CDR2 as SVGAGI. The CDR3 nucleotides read TGTGCCAGCAGTTACTCGGCAGGGGCGAACACTGAAGCTTTCTTT. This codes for CASSYSAGANTEAFF.

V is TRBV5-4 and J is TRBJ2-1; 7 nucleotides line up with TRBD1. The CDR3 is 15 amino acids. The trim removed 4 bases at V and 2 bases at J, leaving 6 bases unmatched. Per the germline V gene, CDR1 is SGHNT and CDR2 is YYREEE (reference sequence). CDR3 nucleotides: TGTGCCAGCAGCACCCGAGGGGGCCCCTACAATGAGCAGTTCTTC. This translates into CASSTRGGPYNEQFF. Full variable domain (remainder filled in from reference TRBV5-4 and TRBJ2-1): ETGVTQSPTHLIKTRGQQVTLRCSSQSGHNTVSWYQQALGQGPQFIFQYYREEENGRGNFPPRFSGLQFPNYSSELNVNALELDDSALYLCASSTRGGPYNEQFFGPGTRLTVL.

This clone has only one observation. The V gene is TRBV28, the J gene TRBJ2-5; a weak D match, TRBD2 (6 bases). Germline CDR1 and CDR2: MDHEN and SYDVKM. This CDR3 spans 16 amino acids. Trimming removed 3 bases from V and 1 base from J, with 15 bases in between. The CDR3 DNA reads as TGTGCCAGCAGTTTTACGGGGGTTGGGGTCCAAGAGACCCAGTACTTC. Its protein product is CASSFTGVGVQETQYF.

The CDR3 is CAWSSTEEGDIQYF. Here the CDR3 DNA reads TGTGCCTGGAGCTCGACTGAGGAAGGGGACATTCAGTACTTC. The chain carries TRBV30 and TRBJ2-4; D perhaps matches TRBD1 (5 bases). Germline V gene lookup returns CDR1 GTSNPN and CDR2 SVGIG (reference sequence). Trimming shortened V by 3 bases and J by 8 bases, and 17 bases separated the two germline ends. The CDR3 extends over 14 amino acids.

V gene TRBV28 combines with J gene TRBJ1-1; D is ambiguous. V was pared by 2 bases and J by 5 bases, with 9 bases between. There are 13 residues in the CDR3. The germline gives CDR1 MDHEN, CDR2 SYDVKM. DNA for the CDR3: TGTGCCAGCAGTTTAAGCGCAGTAACTGAAGCTTTCTTT. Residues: CASSLSAVTEAFF.

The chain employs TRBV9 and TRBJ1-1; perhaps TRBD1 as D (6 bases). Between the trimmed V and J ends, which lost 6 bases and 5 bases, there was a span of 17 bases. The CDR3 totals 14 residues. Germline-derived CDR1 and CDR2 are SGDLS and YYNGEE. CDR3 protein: CASTSQGEETEAFF. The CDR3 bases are TGTGCCAGCACCTCACAGGGTGAGGAGACTGAAGCTTTCTTT.

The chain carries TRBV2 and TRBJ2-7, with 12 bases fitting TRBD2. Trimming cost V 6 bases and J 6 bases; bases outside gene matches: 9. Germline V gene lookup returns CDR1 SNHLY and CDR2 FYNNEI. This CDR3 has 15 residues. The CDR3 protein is CASRLLAGGGGEQYF. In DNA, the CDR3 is TGTGCCAGCAGGTTACTAGCGGGAGGTGGTGGCGAGCAGTACTTC.

The CDR3 loop is CASSLERPSGDEQFF. Here the CDR3 DNA reads TGCGCCAGCAGCTTGGAACGTCCTAGCGGCGATGAGCAGTTCTTC. This chain uses TRBV5-1 with TRBJ2-1; TRBD2 matches at 7 bases. CDR1 SGHRS and CDR2 YFSETQ come from the germline V gene. V lost 0 bases to trimming and J lost 8 bases; unmatched junction nucleotides: 8. This CDR3 has 15 residues.

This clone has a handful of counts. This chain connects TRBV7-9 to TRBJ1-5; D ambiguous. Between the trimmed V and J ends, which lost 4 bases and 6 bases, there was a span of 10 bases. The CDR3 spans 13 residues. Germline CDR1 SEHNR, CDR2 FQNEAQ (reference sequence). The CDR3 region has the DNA TGTGCCAGCAGCTCCCTAGGGAGTCAGCCCCAGCATTTT. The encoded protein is CASSSLGSQPQHF. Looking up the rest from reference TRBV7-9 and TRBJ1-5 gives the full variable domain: DTGVSQNPRHKITKRGQNVTFRCDPISEHNRLYWYRQTLGQGPEFLTYFQNEAQLEKSRLLSDRFSAERPKGSFSTLEIQRTEQGDSAMYLCASSSLGSQPQHFGDGTRLSIL.

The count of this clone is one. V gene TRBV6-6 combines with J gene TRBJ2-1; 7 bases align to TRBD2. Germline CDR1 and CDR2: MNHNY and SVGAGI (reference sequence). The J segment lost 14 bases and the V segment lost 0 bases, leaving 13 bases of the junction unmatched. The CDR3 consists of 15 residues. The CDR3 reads CASSYSDWAPAGKFF. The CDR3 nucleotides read TGTGCCAGCAGTTACTCGGATTGGGCCCCAGCGGGGAAGTTCTTC.

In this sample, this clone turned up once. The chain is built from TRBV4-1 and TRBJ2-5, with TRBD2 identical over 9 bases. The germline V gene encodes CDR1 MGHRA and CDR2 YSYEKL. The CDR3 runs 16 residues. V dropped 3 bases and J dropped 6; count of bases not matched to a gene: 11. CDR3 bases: TGCGCCAGCAGCCAGGGGACTAGCCGGGCTAGAAAGACCCAGTACTTC. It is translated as CASSQGTSRARKTQYF.

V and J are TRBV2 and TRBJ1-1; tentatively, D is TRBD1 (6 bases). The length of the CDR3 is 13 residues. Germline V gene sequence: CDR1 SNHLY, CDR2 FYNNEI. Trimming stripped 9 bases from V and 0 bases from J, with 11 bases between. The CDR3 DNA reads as TGTGCCAGGGCAAGGGGGATGAACACTGAAGCTTTCTTT. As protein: CARARGMNTEAFF.

The CDR3, as DNA: TGCGCCAGCAGCTCCGGGACAGCCTACACTGAAGCTTTCTTT. Amino acid sequence: CASSSGTAYTEAFF. The chain carries TRBV5-1 and TRBJ1-1; 7 bases fit TRBD1. V lost 3 bases, J lost 3 bases, and 5 bases stayed unmatched. This CDR3 is built from 14 residues. Germline CDR1 is SGHRS and CDR2 is YFSETQ. Full variable domain (missing parts from reference TRBV5-1 and TRBJ1-1): KAGVTQTPRYLIKTRGQQVTLSCSPISGHRSVSWYQQTPGQGLQFLFEYFSETQRNKGNFPGRFSGRQFSNSRSEMNVSTLELGDSALYLCASSSGTAYTEAFFGQGTRLTVV.

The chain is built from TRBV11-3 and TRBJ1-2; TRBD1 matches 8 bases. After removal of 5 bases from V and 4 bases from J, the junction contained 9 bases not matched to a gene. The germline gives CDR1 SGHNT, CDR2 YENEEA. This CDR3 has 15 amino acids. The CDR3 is CASSPQTGTGYGYTF. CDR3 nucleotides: TGTGCCAGCAGCCCGCAAACCGGGACAGGCTATGGCTACACCTTC.

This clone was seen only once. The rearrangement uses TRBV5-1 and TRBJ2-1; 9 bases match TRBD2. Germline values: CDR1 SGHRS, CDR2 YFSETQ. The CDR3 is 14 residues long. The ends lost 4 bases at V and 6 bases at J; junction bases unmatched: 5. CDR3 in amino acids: CASSPLLAGNEQFF. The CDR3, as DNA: TGCGCCAGCAGCCCGCTACTAGCGGGCAATGAGCAGTTCTTC.

CDR3: CASNLGRGGDGYTF. In DNA, the CDR3 is TGTGCCAGTAACCTTGGCCGCGGGGGCGACGGCTACACCTTC. The rearrangement links TRBV19 to TRBJ1-2; the D gene is possibly TRBD1 (6 bases). The CDR3 consists of 14 residues. V was trimmed by 7 bases and J by 8 bases, leaving 20 bases between them. From germline, CDR1 is LNHDA and CDR2 SQIVND (reference sequence).